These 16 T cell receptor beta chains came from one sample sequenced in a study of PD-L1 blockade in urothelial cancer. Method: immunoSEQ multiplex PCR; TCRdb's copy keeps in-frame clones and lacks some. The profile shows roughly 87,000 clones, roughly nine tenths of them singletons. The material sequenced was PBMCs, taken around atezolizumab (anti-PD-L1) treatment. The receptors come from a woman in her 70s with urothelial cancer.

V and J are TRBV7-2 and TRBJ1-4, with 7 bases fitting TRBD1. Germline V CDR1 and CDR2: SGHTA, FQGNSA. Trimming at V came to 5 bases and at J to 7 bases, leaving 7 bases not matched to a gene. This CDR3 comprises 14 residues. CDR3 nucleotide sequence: TGTGCCAGCAGCAGACAGGGTCAAGGTGAAAAACTGTTTTTT. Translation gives CASSRQGQGEKLFF.

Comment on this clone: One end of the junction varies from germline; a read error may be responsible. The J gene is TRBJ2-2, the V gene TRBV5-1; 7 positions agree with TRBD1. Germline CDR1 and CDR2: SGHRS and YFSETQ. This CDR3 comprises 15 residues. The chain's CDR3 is CAGSLGDRASGELFF. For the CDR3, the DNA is TGCGCCGGCAGCTTGGGTGACAGGGCTTCCGGGGAGCTGTTTTTT.

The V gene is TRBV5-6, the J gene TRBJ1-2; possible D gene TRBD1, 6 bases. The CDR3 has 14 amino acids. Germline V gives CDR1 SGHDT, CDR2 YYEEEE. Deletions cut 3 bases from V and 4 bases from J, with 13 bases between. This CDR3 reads CASSSRGGSYGYTF. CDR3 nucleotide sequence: TGTGCCAGCAGCTCCCGAGGGGGTTCCTATGGCTACACCTTC.

CDR3 coding DNA: TGTGCCAGCAGCCCACGTTTCGGGGGGGTCGCAGATACGCAGTATTTT. Its protein product is CASSPRFGGVADTQYF. The chain combines TRBV11-1 with TRBJ2-3; 8 nucleotides match TRBD2. From germline, CDR1 is SGHAT and CDR2 FQDESV (reference sequence). J gave up 4 bases and V 5 bases, and 11 bases lay outside the gene matches. The CDR3 is 16 residues long.

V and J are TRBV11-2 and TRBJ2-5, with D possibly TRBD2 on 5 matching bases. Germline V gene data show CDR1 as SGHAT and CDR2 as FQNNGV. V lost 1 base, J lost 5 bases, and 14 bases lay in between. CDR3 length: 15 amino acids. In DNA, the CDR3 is TGTGCCAGCAGCTTAGTAACTAGTGTGGGGGAGACCCAGTACTTC. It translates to CASSLVTSVGETQYF.

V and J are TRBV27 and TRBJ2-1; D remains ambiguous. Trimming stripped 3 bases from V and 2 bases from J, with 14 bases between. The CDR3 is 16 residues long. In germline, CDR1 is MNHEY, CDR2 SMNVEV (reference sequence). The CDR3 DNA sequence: TGTGCCAGCAGTTTGGTCCGAGAGGTTGCCTACAATGAGCAGTTCTTC. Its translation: CASSLVREVAYNEQFF.

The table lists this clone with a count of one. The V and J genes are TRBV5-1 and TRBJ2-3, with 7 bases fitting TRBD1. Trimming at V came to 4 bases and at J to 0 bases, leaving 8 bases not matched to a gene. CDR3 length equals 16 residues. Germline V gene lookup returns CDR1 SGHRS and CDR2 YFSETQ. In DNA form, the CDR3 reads TGCGCCAGCAGCGCGGCGTTACAGGGGAGCACAGATACGCAGTATTTT. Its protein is CASSAALQGSTDTQYF. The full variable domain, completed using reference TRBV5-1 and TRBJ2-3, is KAGVTQTPRYLIKTRGQQVTLSCSPISGHRSVSWYQQTPGQGLQFLFEYFSETQRNKGNFPGRFSGRQFSNSRSEMNVSTLELGDSALYLCASSAALQGSTDTQYFGPGTRLTVL.

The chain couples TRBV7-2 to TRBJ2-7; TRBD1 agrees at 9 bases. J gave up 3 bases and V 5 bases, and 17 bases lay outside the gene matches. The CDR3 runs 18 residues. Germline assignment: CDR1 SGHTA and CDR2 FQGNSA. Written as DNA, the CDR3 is TGTGCCAGCAGCATTCCCTCCGCTCCGGGACAGGGTGACTACGAGCAGTACTTC. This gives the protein CASSIPSAPGQGDYEQYF.

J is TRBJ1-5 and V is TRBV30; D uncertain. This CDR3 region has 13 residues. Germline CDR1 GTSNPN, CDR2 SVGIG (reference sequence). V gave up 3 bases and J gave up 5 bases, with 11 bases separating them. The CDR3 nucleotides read TGTGCCTGGAGCCCGGGTGCGGATCAGCCCCAGCATTTT. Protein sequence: CAWSPGADQPQHF.

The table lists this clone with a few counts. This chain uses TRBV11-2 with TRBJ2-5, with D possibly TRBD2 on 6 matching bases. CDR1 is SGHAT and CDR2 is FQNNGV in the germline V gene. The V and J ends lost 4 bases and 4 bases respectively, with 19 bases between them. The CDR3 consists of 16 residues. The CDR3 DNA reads TGTGCCAGCAGCTCGGGAGTAGAGGCGTCATTAGAGACCCAGTACTTC. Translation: CASSSGVEASLETQYF. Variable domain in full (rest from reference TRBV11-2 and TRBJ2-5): EAGVAQSPRYKIIEKRQSVAFWCNPISGHATLYWYQQILGQGPKLLIQFQNNGVVDDSQLPKDRFSAERLKGVDSTLKIQPAKLEDSAVYLCASSSGVEASLETQYFGPGTRLLVL.

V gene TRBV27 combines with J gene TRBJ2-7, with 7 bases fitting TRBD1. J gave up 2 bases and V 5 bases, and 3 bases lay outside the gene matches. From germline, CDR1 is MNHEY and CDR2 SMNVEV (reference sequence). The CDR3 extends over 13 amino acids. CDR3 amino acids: CASSHGTAYEQYF. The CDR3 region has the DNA TGTGCCAGCAGTCACGGGACAGCCTACGAGCAGTACTTC.

CDR3 loop: CASSGQGADGYTF. The DNA of the CDR3 is TGCGCCAGCAGCGGACAGGGGGCGGATGGCTACACCTTC. The chain combines TRBV5-1 with TRBJ1-2, with 11 bases aligning to TRBD1. Germline CDR1 SGHRS, CDR2 YFSETQ. With 4 bases clipped from V and 6 bases from J, the junction kept 2 bases outside the gene matches. The CDR3 is 13 residues long.

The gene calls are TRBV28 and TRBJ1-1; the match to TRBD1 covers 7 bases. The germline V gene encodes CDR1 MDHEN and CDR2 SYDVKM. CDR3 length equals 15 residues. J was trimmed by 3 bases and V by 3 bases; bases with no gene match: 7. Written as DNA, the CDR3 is TGTGCCAGCAGTTTCTGGGGGACAGAGCACACTGAAGCTTTCTTT. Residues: CASSFWGTEHTEAFF.

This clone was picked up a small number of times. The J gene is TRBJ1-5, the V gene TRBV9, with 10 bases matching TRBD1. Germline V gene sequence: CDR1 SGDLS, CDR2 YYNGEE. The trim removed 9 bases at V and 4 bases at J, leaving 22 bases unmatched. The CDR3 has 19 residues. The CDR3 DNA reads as TGTGCCACCTGGATTAGGACAGGGGGACTAGGCGCTTCTAATCAGCCCCAGCATTTT. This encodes CATWIRTGGLGASNQPQHF.

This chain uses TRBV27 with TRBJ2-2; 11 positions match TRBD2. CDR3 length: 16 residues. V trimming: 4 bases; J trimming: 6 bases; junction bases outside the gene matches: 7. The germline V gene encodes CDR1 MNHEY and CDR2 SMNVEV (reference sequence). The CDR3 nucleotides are TGTGCCAGCAGTTCATACGGACTAGCGGGTTCCGGGGAGCTGTTTTTT. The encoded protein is CASSSYGLAGSGELFF.

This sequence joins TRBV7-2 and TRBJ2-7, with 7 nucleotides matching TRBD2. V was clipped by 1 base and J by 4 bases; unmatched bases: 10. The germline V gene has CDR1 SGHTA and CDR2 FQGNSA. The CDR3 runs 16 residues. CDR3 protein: CASSLVGGRGSYEQYF. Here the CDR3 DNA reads TGTGCCAGCAGCTTAGTGGGGGGGAGGGGAAGTTACGAGCAGTACTTC.